This entry features one T cell receptor (beta chain) sequence. The target antigen is unknown. The data were taken from a study of prognosis after radiotherapy for stage I lung cancer. Study-level background: Squamous cell carcinoma was diagnosed in about 7 patients and adenocarcinoma in eleven to twelve.

Study-wide results and limits: Stereotactic body radiation therapy was followed by a fall in unique TCR clone counts, with a median of approximately 10,000 versus 7,000.

Germline V gene lookup returns CDR1 MGHDK and CDR2 SYGVNS. This CDR3 spans 14 amino acids. V shed 5 bases and J shed 11 bases, with 21 bases lying between them. Template was genomic DNA; TCR beta CDR3 amplified in two multiplex PCR rounds. TRBV and TRBJ genes each had their own specific primers in first-round PCR. TCRdb reprocessed the multiplex PCR reads with MiXCR, giving one entry per CDR3 protein. This table holds 10,000 to 15,000 distinct CDR3 sequences, 40% to 55% found once. This receptor was obtained from a donor of 50 years or more with non-small cell lung cancer. This sample comprised PBMCs, obtained before or after stereotactic body radiation therapy (not recorded which). V usage is TRBV25-1 and J usage is TRBJ1-2; D uncertain. CDR3 region: CASSSRAGPLRYTF. The CDR3, as DNA: TGTGCCAGCAGTTCACGGGCAGGCCCCTTGCGATACACCTTC.